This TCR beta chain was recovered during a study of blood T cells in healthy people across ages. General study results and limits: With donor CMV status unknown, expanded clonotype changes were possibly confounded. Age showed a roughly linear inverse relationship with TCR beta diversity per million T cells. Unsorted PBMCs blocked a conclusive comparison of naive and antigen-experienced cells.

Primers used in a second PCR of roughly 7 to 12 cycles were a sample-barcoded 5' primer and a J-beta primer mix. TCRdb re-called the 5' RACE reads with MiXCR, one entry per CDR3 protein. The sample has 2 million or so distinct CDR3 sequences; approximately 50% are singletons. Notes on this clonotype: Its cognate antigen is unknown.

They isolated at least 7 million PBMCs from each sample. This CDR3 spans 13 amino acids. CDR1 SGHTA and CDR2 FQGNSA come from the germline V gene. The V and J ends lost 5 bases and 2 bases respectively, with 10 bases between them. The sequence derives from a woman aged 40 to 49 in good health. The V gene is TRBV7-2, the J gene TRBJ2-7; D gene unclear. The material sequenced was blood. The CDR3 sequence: CASSQLLAYEQYF. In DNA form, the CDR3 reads TGTGCCAGCAGCCAGCTACTGGCCTACGAGCAGTACTTC.